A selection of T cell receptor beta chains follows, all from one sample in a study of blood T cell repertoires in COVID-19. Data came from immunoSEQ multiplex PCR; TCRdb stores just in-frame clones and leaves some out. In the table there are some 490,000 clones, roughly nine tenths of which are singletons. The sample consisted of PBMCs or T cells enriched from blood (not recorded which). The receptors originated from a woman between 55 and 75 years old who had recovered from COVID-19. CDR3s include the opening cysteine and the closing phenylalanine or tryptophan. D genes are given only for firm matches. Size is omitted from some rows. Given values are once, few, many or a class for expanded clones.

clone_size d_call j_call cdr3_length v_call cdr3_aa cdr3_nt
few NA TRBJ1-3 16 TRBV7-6 CASSLVWEPAGNTIYF TGTGCCAGCAGCTTAGTGTGGGAGCCCGCTGGAAACACCATATATTTT
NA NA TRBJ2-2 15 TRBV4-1 CASSQVDRQTGELFF TGCGCCAGCAGCCAGGTCGACAGACAGACCGGGGAGCTGTTTTTT
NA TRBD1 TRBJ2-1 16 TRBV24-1 CATSDRQGAGYNEQFF TGTGCCACCAGTGATCGACAGGGGGCCGGGTACAATGAGCAGTTCTTC
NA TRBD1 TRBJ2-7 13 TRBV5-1 CASSFTTGNEQYF TGCGCCAGCTCATTTACGACAGGGAACGAGCAGTACTTC
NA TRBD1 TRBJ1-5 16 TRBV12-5 CASGLGQGGSNQPQHF TGTGCTAGTGGTTTGGGACAGGGGGGCAGCAATCAGCCCCAGCATTTT
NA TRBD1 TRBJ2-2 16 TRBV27 CASSHRQGTDTGELFF TGTGCCAGCAGTCACCGACAGGGGACCGACACCGGGGAGCTGTTTTTT
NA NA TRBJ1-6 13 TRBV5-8 CASATGIGSPLHF TGTGCCAGCGCTACAGGGATTGGATCACCCCTCCACTTT
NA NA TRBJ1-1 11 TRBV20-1 CSAEPENEAFF TGCAGTGCTGAGCCTGAGAATGAAGCTTTCTTT
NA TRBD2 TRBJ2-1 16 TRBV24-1 CATSGTSGASYNEQFF TGTGCCACCAGCGGGACTAGCGGGGCATCCTACAATGAGCAGTTCTTC
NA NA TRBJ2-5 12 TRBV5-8 CASTSTAGTQYF TGTGCCAGCACTTCTACGGCAGGGACCCAGTACTTC
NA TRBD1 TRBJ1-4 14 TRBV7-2 CASTLEGAQEKLFF TGTGCCAGCACACTCGAGGGGGCCCAAGAAAAACTGTTTTTT
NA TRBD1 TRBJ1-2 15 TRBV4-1 CASSHAGQASYGYTF TGCGCCAGCAGCCACGCTGGACAGGCTAGCTATGGCTACACCTTC
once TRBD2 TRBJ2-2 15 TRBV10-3 CAISHERGGTGELFF TGTGCCATCAGTCATGAGCGGGGGGGCACCGGGGAGCTGTTTTTT
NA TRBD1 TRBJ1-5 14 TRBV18 CASSPGQGEQPQHF TGTGCCAGCTCACCAGGGCAGGGGGAACAGCCCCAGCATTTT
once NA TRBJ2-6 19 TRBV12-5 CASGLVPLGAPTGANVLTF TGTGCTAGTGGTTTGGTCCCATTAGGGGCCCCCACTGGGGCCAACGTCCTGACTTTC
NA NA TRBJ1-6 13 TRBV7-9 CASSPAGDLPLHF TGTGCCAGCAGCCCGGCGGGGGATCTGCCCCTCCACTTT
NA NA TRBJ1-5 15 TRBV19 CASRNGGNNNQPQHF TGTGCCAGTAGGAACGGGGGGAACAACAATCAGCCCCAGCATTTT
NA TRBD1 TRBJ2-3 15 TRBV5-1 CASSSDRVFTDTQYF TGCGCCAGCAGCTCGGACAGGGTTTTCACAGATACGCAGTATTTT